The 19 T cell receptor beta chains below were found in one sample sequenced in a study of patients and donors after allogeneic stem cell transplantation. MiXCR, run by TCRdb on the RT-PCR reads, gives a single entry per CDR3 protein. Here the sample spans about 160,000 distinct CDR3 sequences, about 24% being singletons. The sample was blood, either unsorted or a sorted T cell fraction (not recorded which). These receptors came from a human donor who was either an allogeneic HSCT recipient or a stem cell or donor lymphocyte infusion donor (not recorded which). It is not recorded whose cells these are; they may come from a transplant donor.

This rearrangement joins TRBV6-5 to TRBJ2-7, with 11 positions matching TRBD2. Trimming at V came to 6 bases and at J to 4 bases, leaving 8 bases not matched to a gene. The CDR3 is 15 residues long. The V gene's germline CDR1 is MNHEY and CDR2 SVGAGI. The CDR3 DNA follows: TGTGCCAGCAGAATTCTAGCGGGAGGAGGTTACGAGCAGTACTTC. It is translated as CASRILAGGGYEQYF.

This clonotype was picked up a small number of times. The chain employs TRBV7-9 and TRBJ2-3, with D hard to call. This CDR3 spans 15 amino acids. The germline gives CDR1 SEHNR, CDR2 FQNEAQ (reference sequence). Trimming pared 2 bases from V and 8 bases from J, leaving 17 bases between. The CDR3 DNA reads TGTGCCAGCAGCTTAATGCTGCATTCGGTGGGTACGCAGTATTTT. It encodes CASSLMLHSVGTQYF.

The chain uses TRBV5-1 and TRBJ1-2; D remains ambiguous. CDR3 length equals 14 residues. Trimming removed 2 bases at V and 0 bases at J, with 8 bases between. Germline V gene sequence: CDR1 SGHRS, CDR2 YFSETQ. CDR3 DNA: TGCGCCAGCAGCTTTTCTAGTTCTAACTATGGCTACACCTTC. This gives the protein CASSFSSSNYGYTF.

This clonotype came up a few times. The chain recombines TRBV3-1 with TRBJ2-3, with D maybe TRBD1 (6 bases). With 3 bases removed from V and 6 bases from J, the gap between germline ends came to 16 bases. Germline V gives CDR1 LGHDT, CDR2 YNNKEL (reference sequence). This CDR3 is 15 amino acids long. CDR3 nucleotides: TGTGCCAGCAGCCAGCGACAGGACCTCGGGGATACGCAGTATTTT. Encoded protein: CASSQRQDLGDTQYF.

The chain has TRBV5-1 and TRBJ2-1, with 7 positions matching TRBD1. There are 17 residues in the CDR3. Germline-derived CDR1 and CDR2 are SGHRS and YFSETQ. Germline trimming cut 4 bases from V and 2 bases from J; bases unmatched to any gene: 12. CDR3 in DNA: TGCGCCAGCAGCCCGGGGATTCTGGACAGGACCTACAATGAGCAGTTCTTC. Translating gives CASSPGILDRTYNEQFF.

The rearrangement uses TRBV14 and TRBJ1-2, with 7 bases identical to TRBD1. V lost 3 bases, J lost 8 bases, and 12 bases stayed unmatched. The CDR3 sequence is 15 residues long. Germline CDR1 and CDR2: SGHDN and FVKESK. The CDR3 DNA follows: TGTGCCAGCAGCCATCGGGACAGTCCCTCAGGGGGCTACACCTTC. Its protein is CASSHRDSPSGGYTF.

This chain connects TRBV5-1 to TRBJ2-2; D not resolved. Trimming removed 4 bases from V and 2 bases from J, with 15 bases in between. Germline values: CDR1 SGHRS, CDR2 YFSETQ. The CDR3 sequence is 16 residues long. CDR3 DNA: TGCGCCAGCAGCCCCTGGGCTAGTTCAAACACCGGGGAGCTGTTTTTT. Protein sequence: CASSPWASSNTGELFF.

This clonotype was seen a few times. V and J are TRBV7-2 and TRBJ1-2; 10 bases align to TRBD1. Germline values: CDR1 SGHTA, CDR2 FQGNSA. The CDR3 covers 12 residues. The ends lost 5 bases at V and 8 bases at J; junction bases unmatched: 2. The CDR3 coding sequence is TGTGCCAGCAGCCGGACAGGGGGAGGCTACACCTTC. It is translated as CASSRTGGGYTF.

In its sample, this clonotype was seen a few times. The chain uses TRBV14 and TRBJ2-3; D unclear. This CDR3 has 14 amino acids. V was clipped by 3 bases and J by 13 bases, with 20 bases between them. CDR1 and CDR2 (germline): SGHDN, FVKESK. CDR3 protein: CASSQGQDTTQKYF. Written as DNA, the CDR3 is TGTGCCAGCAGCCAGGGCCAGGATACTACGCAAAAGTATTTT. Together with reference TRBV14 and TRBJ2-3, the CDR3 gives the full variable domain: EAGVTQFPSHSVIEKGQTVTLRCDPISGHDNLYWYRRVMGKEIKFLLHFVKESKQDESGMPNNRFLAERTGGTYSTLKVQPAELEDSGVYFCASSQGQDTTQKYFGPGTRLTVL.

The chain joins TRBV7-2 to TRBJ2-1, with 12 bases matching TRBD2. The length of the CDR3 is 17 residues. The ends lost 0 bases at V and 2 bases at J; junction bases unmatched: 2. Germline CDR1 and CDR2: SGHTA and FQGNSA. CDR3 loop: CASSLARTSGAYNEQFF. The CDR3 DNA is TGTGCCAGCAGCTTAGCCCGGACTAGCGGGGCCTACAATGAGCAGTTCTTC.

This chain connects TRBV6-2 or TRBV6-3 to TRBJ2-7, with a tentative D call TRBD2 (5 bases). Trimming removed 5 bases from V and 2 bases from J, with 13 bases in between. The CDR3 has 14 amino acids. Germline loops: CDR1 MNHEY, CDR2 SVGEGT. The CDR3, as DNA: TGTGCCAGCAGTCCCGGACTGTCCCCCTACGAGCAGTACTTC. It is translated as CASSPGLSPYEQYF.

As DNA, the CDR3 is TGTGCCAGCAGTTTTCCCCGTGGGGTCCTCAATGAGCAGTTCTTC. This translates into CASSFPRGVLNEQFF. The V gene is TRBV12-3 or TRBV12-4, the J gene TRBJ2-1; D not certain. With 3 bases removed from V and 6 bases from J, the gap between germline ends came to 15 bases. This CDR3 region has 15 residues.

The genes are TRBV7-8 and TRBJ2-5, with D perhaps matching TRBD1 (6 bases). Trimming removed 5 bases at V and 5 bases at J, with 12 bases between. This CDR3 comprises 13 residues. Germline V CDR1 and CDR2: SGHVS, FQNEAQ. The CDR3 coding sequence is TGTGCCAGCAGCCCCTTGAGGGGGGAGACCCAGTACTTC. It translates to CASSPLRGETQYF.

This clonotype was observed a few times. This chain links TRBV9 with TRBJ1-1, with no clear D. Germline CDR1 reads SGDLS; CDR2 reads YYNGEE. This CDR3 has 13 residues. Trimming removed 1 base from V and 0 bases from J, with 4 bases in between. CDR3 DNA sequence: TGTGCCAGCAGCGTATCCTTGAACACTGAAGCTTTCTTT. Translation gives CASSVSLNTEAFF. The full variable domain, with the rest looked up from reference TRBV9 and TRBJ1-1, is DSGVTQTPKHLITATGQRVTLRCSPRSGDLSVYWYQQSLDQGLQFLIQYYNGEERAKGNILERFSAQQFPDLHSELNLSSLELGDSALYFCASSVSLNTEAFFGQGTRLTVV.

V usage is TRBV27 and J usage is TRBJ2-7, with 7 bases fitting TRBD2. V was pared by 0 bases and J by 4 bases, with 3 bases of the junction left unmatched. Germline lookup yields CDR1 MNHEY and CDR2 SMNVEV (reference sequence). The CDR3 consists of 14 residues. CDR3 sequence reads: CASSLSRGSYEQYF. The DNA of the CDR3 is TGTGCCAGCAGTTTATCTCGCGGGAGTTACGAGCAGTACTTC.

The chain joins TRBV10-3 to TRBJ2-2, with 9 bases fitting TRBD2. The V gene end was trimmed by 0 bases and the J gene end by 1 base; junction bases not matched to a gene: 3. Germline lookup yields CDR1 ENHRY and CDR2 SYGVKD. CDR3 length: 17 residues. The CDR3 is CAISESRLAVNTGELFF. The CDR3 coding sequence is TGTGCCATCAGTGAGTCGAGACTAGCGGTGAACACCGGGGAGCTGTTTTTT.

This rearrangement joins TRBV18 to TRBJ1-4, with D perhaps matching TRBD1 (6 bases). Trimming stripped 3 bases from V and 1 base from J, with 9 bases between. This CDR3 is built from 15 residues. Germline V gives CDR1 KGHSH, CDR2 LQKENI. CDR3 nucleotides: TGTGCCAGCTCACCGCGGACAGAAACTAATGAAAAACTGTTTTTT. This gives the protein CASSPRTETNEKLFF.

The chain employs TRBV10-3 and TRBJ2-1; TRBD1 matches 7 bases. Germline lookup yields CDR1 ENHRY and CDR2 SYGVKD. With V trimmed by 3 bases and J by 0 bases, 8 bases remained unmatched. The CDR3 length is 17 residues. This CDR3 reads CAISDLKRDSSYNEQFF. Written as DNA, the CDR3 is TGTGCCATCAGTGACCTAAAACGGGACAGCTCCTACAATGAGCAGTTCTTC.

This clonotype has only a few counts. The genes are TRBV6-5 and TRBJ2-1; D is undetermined. The germline CDR1 and CDR2 sequences are MNHEY and SVGAGI. This CDR3 region has 12 residues. The V gene lost 6 bases and the J gene lost 6 bases, with 9 bases spanning the gap. CDR3 DNA sequence: TGTGCCAGCAGCCTCCCTGGCAATGAGCAGTTCTTC. Translating it yields CASSLPGNEQFF.